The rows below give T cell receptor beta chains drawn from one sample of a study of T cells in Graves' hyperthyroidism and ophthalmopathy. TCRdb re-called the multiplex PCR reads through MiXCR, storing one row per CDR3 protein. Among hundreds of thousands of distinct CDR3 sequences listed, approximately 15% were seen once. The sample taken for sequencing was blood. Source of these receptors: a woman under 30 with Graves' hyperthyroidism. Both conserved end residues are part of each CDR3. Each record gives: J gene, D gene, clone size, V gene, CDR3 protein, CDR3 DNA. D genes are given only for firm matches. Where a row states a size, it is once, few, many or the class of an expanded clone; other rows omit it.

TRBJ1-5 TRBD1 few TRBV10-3 CAISDKGAGSNQPQHF TGTGCCATCAGTGATAAGGGGGCGGGGAGCAATCAGCCCCAGCATTTT
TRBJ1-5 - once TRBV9 CASSPGPSNPPQHF TGTGCCAGCAGCCCTGGGCCATCCAACCCGCCCCAGCATTTT
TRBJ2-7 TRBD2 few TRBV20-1 CSARPISGVPTYEQYF TGCAGTGCTAGACCGATCAGCGGGGTGCCCACCTACGAGCAGTACTTC
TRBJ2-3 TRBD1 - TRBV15 CATSRGGQGGTDTQYF TGTGCCACCAGCAGAGGCGGGCAGGGGGGCACAGATACGCAGTATTTT
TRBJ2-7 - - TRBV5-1 CASSSEGGEQYF TGCGCCAGCAGCTCGGAGGGGGGCGAGCAGTACTTC
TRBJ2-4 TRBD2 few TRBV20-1 CSATGGPGVQYF TGCAGTGCCACGGGGGGACCGGGCGTTCAGTACTTC
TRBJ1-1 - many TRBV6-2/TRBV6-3 CASSYREVNTEAFF TGTGCCAGCAGTTACAGGGAAGTGAACACTGAAGCTTTCTTT
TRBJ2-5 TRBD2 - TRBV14 CASSQIQGAGVETQYF TGTGCCAGCAGCCAGATCCAGGGAGCGGGAGTGGAGACCCAGTACTTC
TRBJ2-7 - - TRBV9 CASSEGLPYVREQYF TGTGCCAGCAGCGAAGGACTCCCTTATGTTCGCGAGCAGTACTTC
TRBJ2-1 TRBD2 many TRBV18 CASSPGGLAGGNEQFF TGTGCCAGCTCACCAGGGGGCCTAGCGGGAGGGAATGAGCAGTTCTTC
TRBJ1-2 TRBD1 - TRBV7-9 CASSTDSGQGKYYGYTF TGTGCCAGCAGCACCGACTCGGGACAGGGCAAATACTATGGCTACACCTTC
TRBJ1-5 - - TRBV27 CASTPIGAVNQPQHF TGTGCCAGCACCCCCATTGGGGCGGTCAATCAGCCCCAGCATTTT
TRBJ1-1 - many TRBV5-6 CASSLERDGTEAFF TGTGCCAGCAGCTTGGAAAGAGACGGCACTGAAGCTTTCTTT
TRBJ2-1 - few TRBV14 CASSLRTYNEQFF TGTGCCAGCAGCCTTAGGACCTACAATGAGCAGTTCTTC
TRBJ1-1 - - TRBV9 CASSVDRDRRTEAFF TGTGCCAGCAGCGTAGACAGGGATCGGAGGACTGAAGCTTTCTTT